The 5 T cell receptor beta chains below were found in one sample sequenced in a study of CD8+ T cells in alopecia areata (dated by TCRdb to 2017 to 2018). The library was obtained by the immunoSEQ multiplex PCR assay. For TCR sequencing, RNA was extracted from every sample and reverse transcribed into cDNA to serve as template. In TCRdb, the immuneACCESS table is reduced to in-frame sequences with V and J assigned. These tables do not hold every clone; where another copy was compared, an unresolved V gene accounts for under half, and the others remain unexplained. The sample table contains about 200,000 clones; only one count was recorded for under 70% of them. The ten largest make up about 4.2% of the sample. This specimen's time point label, per the study, means: about 4 weeks on oral tofacitinib. The treatment or condition label, as the study defines it: oral pan-JAK inhibitor, 5-10 mg twice daily.

The source was CD4+ T cells sorted from blood, collected at week 4, from a patient treated with tofacitinib. Receptors were obtained from a human donor with alopecia areata.

The J gene is TRBJ2-1, the V gene TRBV2, with TRBD2 identical over 9 bases. Trimming removed 5 bases from V and 7 bases from J; junction bases left unmatched: 9. This CDR3 contains 15 residues. Germline CDR1 is SNHLY and CDR2 is FYNNEI. CDR3 protein: CASSPEAGGKNEQFF. For the CDR3, the DNA is TGTGCCAGCAGTCCGGAAGCGGGGGGAAAGAATGAGCAGTTCTTC.

The chain couples TRBV5-4 to TRBJ1-1, with TRBD1 identical over 8 bases. This CDR3 is 15 amino acids long. V shed 0 bases and J 4 bases; nucleotides not matched to a gene: 5. The germline V gene has CDR1 SGHNT and CDR2 YYREEE (reference sequence). CDR3 sequence reads: CASSLGTGIGTEAFF. DNA for the CDR3: TGTGCCAGCAGCTTGGGGACAGGGATCGGCACTGAAGCTTTCTTT.

The chain couples TRBV30 to TRBJ2-5; 7 bases are a match to TRBD1. V was clipped by 2 bases and J by 5 bases; unmatched bases: 8. Per germline, CDR1 GTSNPN and CDR2 SVGIG (reference sequence). This CDR3 comprises 14 residues. DNA for the CDR3: TGTGCCTGGAGTCCTTCGGACAGGCGGGAGACCCAGTACTTC. Translated, it gives CAWSPSDRRETQYF.

The gene calls are TRBV5-6 and TRBJ2-1; no firm D call. V was trimmed by 0 bases and J by 6 bases, leaving 7 bases between them. The germline V gene encodes CDR1 SGHDT and CDR2 YYEEEE. The CDR3 is made up of 13 amino acids. The CDR3 spells CASSLDGSNEQFF. The CDR3 region has the DNA TGTGCCAGCAGCTTGGACGGCAGCAATGAGCAGTTCTTC.

The chain employs TRBV19 and TRBJ2-5; 7 positions agree with TRBD2. V lost 6 bases, J lost 4 bases, and 5 bases stayed unmatched. This CDR3 is built from 13 residues. Germline V CDR1 and CDR2: LNHDA, SQIVND (reference sequence). The CDR3: CASRSSGAETQYF. The CDR3 DNA sequence: TGTGCCAGTAGGTCCAGCGGGGCAGAGACCCAGTACTTC.